This TCR beta chain is from a study of metastatic and nonmetastatic thyroid tumors. With MiXCR, TCRdb reprocessed the PCR reads. The table includes 20,000 or so clones, 16% detected once. Patients were all untreated before their thyroid surgery. The ends were cut back, 0 bases at V and 7 bases at J, with 9 bases in the middle. CDR1 is SGHVS and CDR2 is FNYEAQ in the germline V gene. This CDR3 has 13 residues. This clone was counted at least ten times. V is TRBV7-6 and J is TRBJ1-2, with D unclear. The receptor's source is a female donor with papillary thyroid cancer or a benign thyroid nodule (not recorded which). Some clones in this sample may be carry-over from other donors' samples. The specimen sequenced was tumor tissue. This chain's CDR3 is CASSLAAGSGYTF. CDR3 DNA: TGTGCCAGCAGCTTAGCGGCGGGGTCTGGCTACACCTTC.